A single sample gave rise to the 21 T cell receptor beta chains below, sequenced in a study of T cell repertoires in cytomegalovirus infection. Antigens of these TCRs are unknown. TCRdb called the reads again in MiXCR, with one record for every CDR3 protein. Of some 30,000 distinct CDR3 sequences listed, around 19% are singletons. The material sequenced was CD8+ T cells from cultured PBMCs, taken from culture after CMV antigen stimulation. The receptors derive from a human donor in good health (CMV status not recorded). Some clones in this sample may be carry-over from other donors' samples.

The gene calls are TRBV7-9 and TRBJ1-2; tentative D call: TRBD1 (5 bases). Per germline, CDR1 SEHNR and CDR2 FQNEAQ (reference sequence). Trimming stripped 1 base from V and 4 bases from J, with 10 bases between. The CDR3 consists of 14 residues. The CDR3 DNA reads TGTGCCAGCAGCTTAGTGGGGGGTCCCTATGGCTACACCTTC. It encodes CASSLVGGPYGYTF.

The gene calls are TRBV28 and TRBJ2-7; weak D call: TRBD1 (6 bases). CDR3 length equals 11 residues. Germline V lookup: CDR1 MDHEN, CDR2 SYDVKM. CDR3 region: CVTGTSYEQYF. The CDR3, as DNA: TGTGTGACAGGAACTTCCTACGAGCAGTACTTC. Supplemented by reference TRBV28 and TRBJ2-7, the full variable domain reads DVKVTQSSRYLVKRTGEKVFLECVQDMDHENMFWYRQDPGLGLRLIYFSYDVKMKEKGDIPEGYSVSREKKERFSLILESASTNQTSMYLCVTGTSYEQYFGPGTRLTVT.

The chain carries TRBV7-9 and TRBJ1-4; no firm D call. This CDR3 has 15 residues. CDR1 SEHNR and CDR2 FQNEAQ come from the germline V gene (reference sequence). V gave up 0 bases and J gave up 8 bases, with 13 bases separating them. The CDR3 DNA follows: TGTGCCAGCAGCTTAGCCAGTCGGAGGTGGGAAAAACTGTTTTTT. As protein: CASSLASRRWEKLFF.

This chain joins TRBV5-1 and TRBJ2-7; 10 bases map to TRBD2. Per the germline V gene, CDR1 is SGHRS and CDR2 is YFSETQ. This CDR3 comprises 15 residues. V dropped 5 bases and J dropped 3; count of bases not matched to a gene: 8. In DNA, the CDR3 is TGCGCCAGCAGAGACTCGCTAGCGGGAGACTACGAGCAGTACTTC. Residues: CASRDSLAGDYEQYF.

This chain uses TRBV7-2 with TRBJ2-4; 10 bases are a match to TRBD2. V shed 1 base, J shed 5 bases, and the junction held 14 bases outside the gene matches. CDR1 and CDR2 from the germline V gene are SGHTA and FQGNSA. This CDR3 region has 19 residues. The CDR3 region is CASSLVAGGHRGLENIQYF. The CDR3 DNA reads TGTGCCAGCAGCTTAGTAGCGGGGGGCCACAGAGGTTTAGAAAACATTCAGTACTTC.

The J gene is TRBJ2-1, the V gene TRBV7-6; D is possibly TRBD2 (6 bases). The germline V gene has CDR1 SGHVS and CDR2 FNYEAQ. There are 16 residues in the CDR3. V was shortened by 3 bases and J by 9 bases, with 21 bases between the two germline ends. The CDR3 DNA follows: TGTGCCAGCAGCTTTCAGGCTGGGCGGGGAAATGGTGAGCAGTTCTTC. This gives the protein CASSFQAGRGNGEQFF.

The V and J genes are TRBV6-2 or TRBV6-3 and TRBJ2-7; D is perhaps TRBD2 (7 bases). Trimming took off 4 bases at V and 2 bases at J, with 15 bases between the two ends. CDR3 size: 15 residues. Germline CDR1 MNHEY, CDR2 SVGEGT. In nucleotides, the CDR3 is TGTGCCAGCAGTTCCTCGGGGGGCAATACCTACGAGCAGTACTTC. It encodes CASSSSGGNTYEQYF.

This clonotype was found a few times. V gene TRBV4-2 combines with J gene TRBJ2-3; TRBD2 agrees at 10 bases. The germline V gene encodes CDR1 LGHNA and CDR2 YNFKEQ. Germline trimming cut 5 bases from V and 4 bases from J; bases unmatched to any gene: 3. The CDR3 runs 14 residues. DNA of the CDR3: TGTGCCAGCAGCGTAGCGGGGGGTCCAGATACGCAGTATTTT. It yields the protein CASSVAGGPDTQYF.

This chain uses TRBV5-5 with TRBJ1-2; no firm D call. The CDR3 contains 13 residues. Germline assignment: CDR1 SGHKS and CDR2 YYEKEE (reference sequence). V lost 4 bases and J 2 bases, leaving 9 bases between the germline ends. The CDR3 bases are TGTGCCAGCAGCCCGGACTTAAACTATGGCTACACCTTC. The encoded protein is CASSPDLNYGYTF.

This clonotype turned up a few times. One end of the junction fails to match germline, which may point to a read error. CDR3 coding DNA: TGCAGCGTGGAAGGGACTAGCGGGGTCGCCTACAATGAGCAGTTCTTC. This gives the protein CSVEGTSGVAYNEQFF. V and J are TRBV29-1 and TRBJ2-1; 13 nucleotides align to TRBD2. The CDR3 is made up of 16 amino acids. Germline V gives CDR1 SQVTM, CDR2 ANQGSEA.

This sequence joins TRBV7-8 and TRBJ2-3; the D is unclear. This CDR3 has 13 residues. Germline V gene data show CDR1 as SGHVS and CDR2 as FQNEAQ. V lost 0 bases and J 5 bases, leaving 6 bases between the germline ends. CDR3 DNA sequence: TGTGCCAGCAGCTTAGCGCGAGGAGATACGCAGTATTTT. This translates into CASSLARGDTQYF.

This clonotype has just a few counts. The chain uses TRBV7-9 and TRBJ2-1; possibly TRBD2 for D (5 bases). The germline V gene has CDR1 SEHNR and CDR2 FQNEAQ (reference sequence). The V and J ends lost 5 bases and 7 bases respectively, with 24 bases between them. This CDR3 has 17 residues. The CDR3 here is CASSLPRGAAERNEQFF. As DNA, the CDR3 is TGTGCCAGCAGCCTCCCTAGAGGAGCGGCAGAAAGGAATGAGCAGTTCTTC.

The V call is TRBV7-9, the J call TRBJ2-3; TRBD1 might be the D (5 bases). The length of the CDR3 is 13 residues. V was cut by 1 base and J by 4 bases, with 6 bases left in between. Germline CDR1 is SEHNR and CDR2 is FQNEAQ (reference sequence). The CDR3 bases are TGTGCCAGCAGCTTAGAGGGGTCAGATACGCAGTATTTT. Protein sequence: CASSLEGSDTQYF.

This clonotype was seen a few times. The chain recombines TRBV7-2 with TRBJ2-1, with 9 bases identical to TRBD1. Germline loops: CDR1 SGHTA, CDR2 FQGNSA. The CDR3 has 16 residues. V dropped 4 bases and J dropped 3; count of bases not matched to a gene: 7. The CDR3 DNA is TGTGCCAGCAGCTCGCGGGACAGGGTCATCTACAATGAGCAGTTCTTC. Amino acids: CASSSRDRVIYNEQFF.

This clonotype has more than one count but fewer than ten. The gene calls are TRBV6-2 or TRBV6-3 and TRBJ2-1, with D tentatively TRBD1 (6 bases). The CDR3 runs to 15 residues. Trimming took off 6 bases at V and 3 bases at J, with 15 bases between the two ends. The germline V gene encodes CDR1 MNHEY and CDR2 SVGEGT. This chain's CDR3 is CASSHREPYYNEQFF. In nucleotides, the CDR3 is TGTGCCAGCAGCCACAGGGAGCCCTACTACAATGAGCAGTTCTTC.

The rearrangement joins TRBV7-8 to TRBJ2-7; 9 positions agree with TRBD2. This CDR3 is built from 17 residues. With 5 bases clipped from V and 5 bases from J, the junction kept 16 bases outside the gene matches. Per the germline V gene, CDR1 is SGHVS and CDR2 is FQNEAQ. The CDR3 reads CASSPTGSLAGAHEQYF. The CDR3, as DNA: TGTGCCAGCAGCCCCACAGGTTCGTTAGCGGGAGCTCACGAGCAGTACTTC.

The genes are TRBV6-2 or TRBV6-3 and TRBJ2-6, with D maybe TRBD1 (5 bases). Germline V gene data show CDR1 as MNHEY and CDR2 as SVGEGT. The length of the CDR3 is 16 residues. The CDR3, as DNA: TGTGAAAGTTACGATCTACAGGACTCTGGGGCCAACGTCCTGACTTTC. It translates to CESYDLQDSGANVLTF.

CDR3 DNA sequence: TGTGCCAGCCGCCCCGGGGGTAGCGGGAGGGTGGGCGAGCAGTACTTC. As protein: CASRPGGSGRVGEQYF. The V call is TRBV27, the J call TRBJ2-7, with TRBD2 identical over 11 bases. Germline trimming cut 8 bases from V and 6 bases from J; bases unmatched to any gene: 15. Germline loops: CDR1 MNHEY, CDR2 SMNVEV (reference sequence). The CDR3 consists of 16 residues.

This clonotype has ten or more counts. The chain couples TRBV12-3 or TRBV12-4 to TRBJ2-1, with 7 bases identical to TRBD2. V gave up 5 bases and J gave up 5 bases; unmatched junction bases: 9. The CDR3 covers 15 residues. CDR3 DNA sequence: TGTGCCAGCAGTCCGCGGGGGACCATTAACAATGAGCAGTTCTTC. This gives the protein CASSPRGTINNEQFF.

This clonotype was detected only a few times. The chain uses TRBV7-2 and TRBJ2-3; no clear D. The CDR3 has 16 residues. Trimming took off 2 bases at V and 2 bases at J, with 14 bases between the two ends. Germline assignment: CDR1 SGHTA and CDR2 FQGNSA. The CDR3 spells CASSLLMDGTTDTQYF. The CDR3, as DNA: TGTGCCAGCAGCTTACTGATGGACGGAACCACAGATACGCAGTATTTT. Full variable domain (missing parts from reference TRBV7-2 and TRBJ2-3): GAGVSQSPSNKVTEKGKDVELRCDPISGHTALYWYRQSLGQGLEFLIYFQGNSAPDKSGLPSDRFSAERTGGSVSTLTIQRTQQEDSAVYLCASSLLMDGTTDTQYFGPGTRLTVL.

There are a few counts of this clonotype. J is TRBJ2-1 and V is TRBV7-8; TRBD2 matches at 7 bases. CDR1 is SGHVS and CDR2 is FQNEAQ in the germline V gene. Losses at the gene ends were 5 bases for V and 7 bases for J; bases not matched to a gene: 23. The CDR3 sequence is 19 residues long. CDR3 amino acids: CASSINPGLAVKRYNEQFF. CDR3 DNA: TGTGCCAGCAGCATTAACCCAGGGCTAGCGGTGAAAAGGTATAATGAGCAGTTCTTC.